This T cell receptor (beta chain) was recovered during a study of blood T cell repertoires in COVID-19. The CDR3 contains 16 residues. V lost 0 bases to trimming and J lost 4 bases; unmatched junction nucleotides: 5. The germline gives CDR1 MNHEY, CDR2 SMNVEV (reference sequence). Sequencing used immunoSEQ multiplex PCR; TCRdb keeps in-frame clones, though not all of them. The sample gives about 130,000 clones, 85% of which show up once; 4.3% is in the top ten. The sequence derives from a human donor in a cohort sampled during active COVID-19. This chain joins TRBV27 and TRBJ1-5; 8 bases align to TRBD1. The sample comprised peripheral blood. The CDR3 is CASSLSQGAKNQPQHF. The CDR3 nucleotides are TGTGCCAGCAGTTTATCCCAGGGGGCGAAGAATCAGCCCCAGCATTTT.